One and the same sample provided the 25 T cell receptor beta chains below, sequenced in a study of Ad26.COV2.S vaccination and SARS-CoV-2 variants. Described treatment: around 19 received Ad26.COV2.S at low or high dose, single or two shots; about 5 received placebo; per-sample allocation not given. Repertoires come from day 63 after the first vaccine or placebo injection. Libraries were prepared by immunoSEQ multiplex PCR; TCRdb keeps only in-frame clonotypes and omits some of them. The sample has about 450,000 clones, 89% seen once; the top ten hold just over 2.5%. The material was peripheral blood, obtained in a trial of Ad26.COV2.S vaccine versus placebo. The source of these receptors is a person aged 18-65 years who received the Ad26.COV2.S COVID-19 vaccine or a placebo.

The chain is built from TRBV28 and TRBJ2-7, with 7 positions matching TRBD1. J lost 2 bases, V lost 5 bases, and 3 bases had no gene match. In germline, CDR1 is MDHEN, CDR2 SYDVKM. There are 13 residues in the CDR3. The CDR3 protein is CASSRDSPYEQYF. The CDR3, as DNA: TGTGCCAGCAGTAGGGACAGCCCCTACGAGCAGTACTTC.

The chain carries TRBV5-4 and TRBJ2-3, with a weak D call TRBD1 (5 bases). The CDR3 is made up of 15 amino acids. V lost 5 bases, J lost 0 bases, and 13 bases lay in between. Germline-derived CDR1 and CDR2 are SGHNT and YYREEE (reference sequence). CDR3 residues: CASSRTLQSTDTQYF. CDR3 sequence (DNA): TGTGCCAGCAGTCGGACACTCCAGAGCACAGATACGCAGTATTTT.

The table lists this clone with a count of one. The chain uses TRBV13 and TRBJ2-5; the D is unclear. Trimming removed 6 bases from V and 5 bases from J, with 13 bases in between. The CDR3 covers 13 residues. Germline CDR1 and CDR2: PRHDT and FYEKMQ (reference sequence). The CDR3 loop is CASSQMARETQYF. The DNA for the CDR3 is TGTGCCAGCAGTCAAATGGCCAGGGAGACCCAGTACTTC.

The CDR3: CASSFRTGGAVDEQFF. The CDR3 DNA is TGTGCCAGCAGCTTTAGGACAGGGGGCGCGGTGGATGAGCAGTTCTTC. The chain is built from TRBV7-9 and TRBJ2-1, with 11 bases fitting TRBD1. The CDR3 extends over 16 amino acids. Germline loops: CDR1 SEHNR, CDR2 FQNEAQ (reference sequence). Germline trimming cut 3 bases from V and 8 bases from J; bases unmatched to any gene: 9.

The CDR3 sequence: CASSQEKTSLVVTEAFF. In DNA form, the CDR3 reads TGCGCCAGCAGCCAAGAAAAGACCAGTCTCGTCGTGACTGAAGCTTTCTTT. V usage is TRBV4-3 and J usage is TRBJ1-1, with no clear D. The CDR3 totals 17 residues. Germline values: CDR1 LGHNA, CDR2 YSLEER. V shed 0 bases and J shed 5 bases, with 19 bases lying between them.

This chain uses TRBV11-3 with TRBJ2-5; D is unclear. In germline, CDR1 is SGHNT, CDR2 YENEEA. The CDR3 runs 12 residues. Trimming removed 3 bases from V and 2 bases from J, with 4 bases in between. The CDR3 spells CASSLDQETQYF. As DNA, the CDR3 is TGTGCCAGCAGCTTGGATCAAGAGACCCAGTACTTC.

The chain has TRBV5-1 and TRBJ2-1; tentatively, D is TRBD1 (5 bases). The germline V and J ends were trimmed by 4 bases and 0 bases, with 17 bases remaining between them. The CDR3 is 17 amino acids. Per germline, CDR1 SGHRS and CDR2 YFSETQ. For the CDR3, the DNA is TGCGCCAGCAGCCCAAATCAAGCAGGGTACTCCTACAATGAGCAGTTCTTC. Protein sequence: CASSPNQAGYSYNEQFF.

CDR3 sequence (DNA): TGTGCCAGCACCCGAGGACTAGCGGGAGTGGGGGAGACCCAGTACTTC. It encodes CASTRGLAGVGETQYF. The chain combines TRBV5-4 with TRBJ2-5; 13 nucleotides match TRBD2. With V trimmed by 6 bases and J by 5 bases, 10 bases remained unmatched. Germline CDR1 is SGHNT and CDR2 is YYREEE (reference sequence). The CDR3 has 16 residues.

The rearrangement uses TRBV2 and TRBJ1-1; a weak D match, TRBD1 (6 bases). The CDR3 is 15 residues long. The germline V gene has CDR1 SNHLY and CDR2 FYNNEI. V lost 2 bases and J lost 6, with 16 bases in between. CDR3 nucleotide sequence: TGTGCCAGCAGTGAACCGACAGGTGGTTGGCCTGAAGCTTTCTTT. As protein: CASSEPTGGWPEAFF.

The rearrangement joins TRBV11-3 to TRBJ1-4; 10 bases line up with TRBD1. J gave up 10 bases and V 5 bases, and 4 bases lay outside the gene matches. Germline V CDR1 and CDR2: SGHNT, YENEEA. The CDR3 has 13 residues. CDR3 amino acids: CASSPGQGGKLFF. The CDR3 DNA is TGTGCCAGCAGCCCCGGACAGGGGGGAAAACTGTTTTTT.

The chain has TRBV5-8 and TRBJ2-5; the match to TRBD2 covers 12 bases. In germline, CDR1 is SGHTS, CDR2 YDEGEE. V shed 3 bases, J shed 4 bases, and the junction held 4 bases outside the gene matches. CDR3 length: 15 residues. CDR3 DNA: TGTGCCAGCAGCTGGACTAGCGGGGTCAGAGAGACCCAGTACTTC. Encoded protein: CASSWTSGVRETQYF.

The rearrangement joins TRBV6-6 to TRBJ1-2, with 11 bases matching TRBD1. Germline V gene lookup returns CDR1 MNHNY and CDR2 SVGAGI (reference sequence). This CDR3 is 17 amino acids long. J lost 4 bases, V lost 6 bases, and 13 bases had no gene match. The CDR3: CASRRRGQGAPSYGYTF. As DNA, the CDR3 is TGTGCCAGCAGGCGACGCGGACAGGGGGCGCCTAGCTATGGCTACACCTTC.

The genes are TRBV11-3 and TRBJ2-1, with D possibly being TRBD1 (5 bases). Deletions cut 2 bases from V and 7 bases from J, with 6 bases between. This CDR3 has 12 amino acids. Germline V gene lookup returns CDR1 SGHNT and CDR2 YENEEA. As DNA, the CDR3 is TGTGCCAGCAGCTTACAGGGTAATGAGCAGTTCTTC. Translating gives CASSLQGNEQFF.

J is TRBJ2-3 and V is TRBV24-1; 10 positions match TRBD2. The J segment lost 3 bases and the V segment lost 3 bases, leaving 5 bases of the junction unmatched. CDR3 length: 16 amino acids. CDR1 and CDR2 (germline): KGHDR, SFDVKD. The CDR3 region has the DNA TGTGCCACCAGTGATCCTAGCGGGAGTAGTACAGATACGCAGTATTTT. It encodes CATSDPSGSSTDTQYF.

The genes are TRBV9 and TRBJ1-1; possibly TRBD1 for D (5 bases). Germline V gene sequence: CDR1 SGDLS, CDR2 YYNGEE. Between the trimmed V and J ends, which lost 3 bases and 0 bases, there was a span of 15 bases. The length of the CDR3 is 16 residues. CDR3 in amino acids: CASSAGGGGMNTEAFF. The CDR3 DNA reads as TGTGCCAGCAGCGCCGGTGGGGGTGGGATGAACACTGAAGCTTTCTTT.

This clone was recorded once. The genes are TRBV5-1 and TRBJ2-7, with a possible D match to TRBD2 (5 bases). CDR1 and CDR2 from the germline V gene are SGHRS and YFSETQ. The CDR3 runs to 15 residues. With 4 bases removed from V and 5 bases from J, the gap between germline ends came to 19 bases. The CDR3 here is CASSRRLTPTDEQYF. CDR3 nucleotides: TGCGCCAGCAGCCGGAGGCTAACCCCTACCGACGAGCAGTACTTC. The full variable domain, completed using reference TRBV5-1 and TRBJ2-7, is KAGVTQTPRYLIKTRGQQVTLSCSPISGHRSVSWYQQTPGQGLQFLFEYFSETQRNKGNFPGRFSGRQFSNSRSEMNVSTLELGDSALYLCASSRRLTPTDEQYFGPGTRLTVT.

The chain combines TRBV29-1 with TRBJ2-1, with 8 bases identical to TRBD2. Trimming removed 7 bases from V and 10 bases from J; junction bases left unmatched: 18. Germline V gene data show CDR1 as SQVTM and CDR2 as ANQGSEA. The CDR3 sequence is 15 residues long. CDR3 loop: CSAAPRLAPKREQFF. The CDR3 region has the DNA TGCAGCGCCGCCCCCCGACTAGCGCCTAAAAGGGAGCAGTTCTTC.

The chain employs TRBV5-4 and TRBJ2-1; 9 positions agree with TRBD2. The V segment lost 0 bases and the J segment 6 bases; nucleotides outside the gene matches: 4. Germline CDR1 and CDR2: SGHNT and YYREEE (reference sequence). This CDR3 has 15 amino acids. The CDR3, as DNA: TGTGCCAGCAGCTTGGTGGCAGCGGGAGGCAATGAGCAGTTCTTC. Translated: CASSLVAAGGNEQFF.

V and J are TRBV7-9 and TRBJ2-2, with unresolved D. This CDR3 has 13 amino acids. Germline V gives CDR1 SEHNR, CDR2 FQNEAQ (reference sequence). V lost 3 bases, J lost 2 bases, and 4 bases lay in between. CDR3 in amino acids: CASSFSNTGELFF. The CDR3 coding sequence is TGTGCCAGCAGCTTCTCCAACACCGGGGAGCTGTTTTTT.

The chain recombines TRBV18 with TRBJ1-2, with a tentative D call TRBD1 (5 bases). The CDR3 covers 14 residues. V lost 2 bases, J lost 3 bases, and 10 bases lay in between. From germline, CDR1 is KGHSH and CDR2 LQKENI. CDR3 bases: TGTGCCAGCTCACCATCGGGGGGATACTATGGCTACACCTTC. Protein sequence: CASSPSGGYYGYTF.

Turning to this clone: Within the sample, other DNA sequences also encode this same CDR3. The chain joins TRBV28 to TRBJ1-2, with D perhaps matching TRBD1 (5 bases). Germline CDR1 reads MDHEN; CDR2 reads SYDVKM. The CDR3 has 14 amino acids. V lost 1 base to trimming and J lost 3 bases, with 9 bases between them. CDR3 DNA sequence: TGTGCCAGCAGTTTATTCGGGGGTGACTATGGCTACACCTTC. This translates into CASSLFGGDYGYTF.

The V call is TRBV6-5, the J call TRBJ2-2; 8 bases align to TRBD1. CDR1 and CDR2 from the germline V gene are MNHEY and SVGAGI. J lost 6 bases, V lost 7 bases, and 4 bases had no gene match. This CDR3 spans 13 amino acids. CDR3 amino acids: CASNQGAAGELFF. In nucleotides, the CDR3 is TGTGCCAGCAACCAGGGGGCGGCCGGGGAGCTGTTTTTT.

The CDR3 nucleotides are TGTGCCAGCAGCGTAGGCTTAGGAGGAACGTTTAGAACTGAAGCTTTCTTT. Its protein is CASSVGLGGTFRTEAFF. The chain recombines TRBV9 with TRBJ1-1; D is undetermined. This CDR3 comprises 17 residues. CDR1 SGDLS and CDR2 YYNGEE come from the germline V gene. With 0 bases removed from V and 5 bases from J, the gap between germline ends came to 20 bases.

This chain uses TRBV6-5 with TRBJ2-7; 7 nucleotides agree with TRBD1. The J segment lost 0 bases and the V segment lost 5 bases, leaving 4 bases of the junction unmatched. Germline loops: CDR1 MNHEY, CDR2 SVGAGI. This CDR3 has 14 residues. CDR3: CASSIGDSSYEQYF. The DNA for the CDR3 is TGTGCCAGCAGTATTGGGGACAGCTCCTACGAGCAGTACTTC.

The V gene is TRBV15, the J gene TRBJ2-5; 7 nucleotides match TRBD2. This CDR3 is 18 amino acids long. V lost 1 base to trimming and J lost 5 bases; unmatched junction nucleotides: 16. Germline CDR1 LNHNV, CDR2 YYDKDF (reference sequence). DNA of the CDR3: TGTGCCACCAGCAGAGCCCCCCCCTGGACTAGTTTGACGGAGACCCAGTACTTC. It translates to CATSRAPPWTSLTETQYF.